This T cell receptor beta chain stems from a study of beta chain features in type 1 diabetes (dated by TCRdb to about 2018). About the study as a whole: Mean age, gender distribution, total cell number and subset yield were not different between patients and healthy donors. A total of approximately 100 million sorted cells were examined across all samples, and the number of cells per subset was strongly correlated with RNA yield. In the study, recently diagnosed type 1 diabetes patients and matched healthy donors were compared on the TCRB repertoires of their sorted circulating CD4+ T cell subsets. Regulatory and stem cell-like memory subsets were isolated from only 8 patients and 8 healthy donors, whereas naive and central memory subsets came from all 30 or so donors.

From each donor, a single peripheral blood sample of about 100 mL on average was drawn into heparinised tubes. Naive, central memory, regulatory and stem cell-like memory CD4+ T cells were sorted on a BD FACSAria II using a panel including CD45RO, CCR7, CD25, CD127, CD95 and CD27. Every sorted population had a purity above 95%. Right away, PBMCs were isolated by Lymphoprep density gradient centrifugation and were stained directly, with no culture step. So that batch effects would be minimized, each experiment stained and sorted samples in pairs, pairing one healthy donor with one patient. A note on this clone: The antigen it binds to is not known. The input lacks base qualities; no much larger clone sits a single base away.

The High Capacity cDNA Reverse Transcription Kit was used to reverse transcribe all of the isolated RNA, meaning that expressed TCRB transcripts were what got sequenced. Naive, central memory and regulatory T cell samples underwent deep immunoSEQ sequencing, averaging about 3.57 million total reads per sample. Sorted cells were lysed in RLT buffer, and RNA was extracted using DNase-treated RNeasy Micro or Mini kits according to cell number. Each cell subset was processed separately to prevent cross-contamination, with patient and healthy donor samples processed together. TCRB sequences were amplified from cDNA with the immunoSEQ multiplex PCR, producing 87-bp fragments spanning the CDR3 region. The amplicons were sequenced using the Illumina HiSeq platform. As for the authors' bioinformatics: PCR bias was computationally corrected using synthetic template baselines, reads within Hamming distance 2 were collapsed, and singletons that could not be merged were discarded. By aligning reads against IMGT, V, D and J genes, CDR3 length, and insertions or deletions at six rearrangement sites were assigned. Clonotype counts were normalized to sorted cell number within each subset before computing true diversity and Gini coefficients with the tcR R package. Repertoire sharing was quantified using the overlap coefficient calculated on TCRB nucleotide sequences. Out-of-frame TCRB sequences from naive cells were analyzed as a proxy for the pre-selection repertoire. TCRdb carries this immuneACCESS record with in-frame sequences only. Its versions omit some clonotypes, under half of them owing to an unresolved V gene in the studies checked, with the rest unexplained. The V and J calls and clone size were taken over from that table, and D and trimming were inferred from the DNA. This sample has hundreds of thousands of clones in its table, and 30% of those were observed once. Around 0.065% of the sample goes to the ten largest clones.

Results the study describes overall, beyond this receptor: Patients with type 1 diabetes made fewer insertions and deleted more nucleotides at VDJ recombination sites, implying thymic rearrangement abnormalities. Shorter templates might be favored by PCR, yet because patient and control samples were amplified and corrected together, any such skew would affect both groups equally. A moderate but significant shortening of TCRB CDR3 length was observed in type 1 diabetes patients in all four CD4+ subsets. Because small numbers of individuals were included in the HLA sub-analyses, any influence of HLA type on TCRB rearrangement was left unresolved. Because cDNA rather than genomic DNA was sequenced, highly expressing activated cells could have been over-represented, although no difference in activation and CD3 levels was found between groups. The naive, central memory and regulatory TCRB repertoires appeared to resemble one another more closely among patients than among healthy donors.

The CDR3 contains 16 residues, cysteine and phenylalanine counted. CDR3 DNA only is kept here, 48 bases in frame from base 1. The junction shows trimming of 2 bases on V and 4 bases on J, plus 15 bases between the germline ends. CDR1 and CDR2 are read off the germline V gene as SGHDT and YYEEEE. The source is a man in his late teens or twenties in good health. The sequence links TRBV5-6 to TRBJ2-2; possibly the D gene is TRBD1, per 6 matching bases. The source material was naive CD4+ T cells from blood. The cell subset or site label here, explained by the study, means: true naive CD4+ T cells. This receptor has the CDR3 CASSLRTAIFTGELFF. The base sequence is TGTGCCAGCAGCTTACGGACAGCCATTTTCACCGGGGAGCTGTTTTTT. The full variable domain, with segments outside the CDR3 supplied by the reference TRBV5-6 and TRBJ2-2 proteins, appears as DAGVTQSPTHLIKTRGQQVTLRCSPKSGHDTVSWYQQALGQGPQFIFQYYEEEERQRGNFPDRFSGHQFPNYSSELNVNALLLGDSALYLCASSLRTAIFTGELFFGEGSRLTVL.